A single sample is the source of the 4 T cell receptor beta chains below, sequenced in a study of blood T cell repertoires in COVID-19. Produced via immunoSEQ multiplex PCR; TCRdb's table is partial and in-frame only. Among a few hundred thousand clones listed, approximately 89% were seen once. Material: peripheral blood. The source of these receptors is a woman aged 25 to 39 with COVID-19, enrolled during active disease.

Only a few counts were recorded for this clone. This sequence joins TRBV7-9 and TRBJ2-7; 10 bases fit TRBD1. The ends lost 4 bases at V and 5 bases at J; junction bases unmatched: 2. This CDR3 is 13 amino acids long. CDR1 and CDR2 (germline): SEHNR, FQNEAQ (reference sequence). The CDR3 here is CASSSGQGDEQYF. CDR3 bases: TGTGCCAGCAGCTCCGGACAGGGGGACGAGCAGTACTTC.

This chain joins TRBV19 and TRBJ1-5; 10 nucleotides align to TRBD1. V trimming: 9 bases; J trimming: 6 bases; junction bases outside the gene matches: 5. The V gene's germline CDR1 is LNHDA and CDR2 SQIVND (reference sequence). This CDR3 spans 13 amino acids. The CDR3 region has the DNA TGTGCCAGCGACGACAGGGGGCCTCAGCCCCAGCATTTT. It is translated as CASDDRGPQPQHF.

The V and J genes are TRBV18 and TRBJ1-2, with 9 nucleotides matching TRBD1. Trimming at V came to 6 bases and at J to 0 bases, leaving 8 bases not matched to a gene. From germline, CDR1 is KGHSH and CDR2 LQKENI. The CDR3 extends over 16 amino acids. In nucleotides, the CDR3 is TGTGCCAGCTCTTTAGGACAGGGGAGGACTAACTATGGCTACACCTTC. Translating gives CASSLGQGRTNYGYTF.

This chain joins TRBV7-9 and TRBJ1-3; D remains unclear. The V and J ends lost 5 bases and 0 bases respectively, with 14 bases between them. Germline CDR1 SEHNR, CDR2 FQNEAQ (reference sequence). The CDR3 runs to 16 residues. Here the CDR3 reads CASSQFEESSGNTIYF. DNA for the CDR3: TGTGCCAGCAGCCAATTCGAGGAAAGCTCTGGAAACACCATATATTTT.